Listed here are 10 T cell receptor beta chains from one sample, sequenced in a study of shared clonotypes between healthy human individuals. Positive CCR7 selection of CD45RO-negative cells yielded the naive CD8 cells, and terminally differentiated effector memory CD45RA+ cells were excluded. Sequenced by immunoSEQ multiplex PCR; TCRdb stores in-frame clones only, minus some. Of about 2 million clones in the sample, roughly 94% were seen once. Sequences were obtained from naive CD8+ T cells sorted from blood. Every receptor here comes from a man aged 18 to 29 in good health.

This chain connects TRBV7-9 to TRBJ2-3; 11 bases agree with TRBD2. The CDR3 is made up of 16 amino acids. CDR1 and CDR2 (germline): SEHNR, FQNEAQ (reference sequence). Germline trimming cut 1 base from V and 7 bases from J; bases unmatched to any gene: 7. CDR3 nucleotides: TGTGCCAGCAGCTTAGAGGAGGGGACTAGCGGATATACGCAGTATTTT. Translating gives CASSLEEGTSGYTQYF.

Concerning this clone: Other DNA sequences of this sample code for an identical CDR3. V and J are TRBV27 and TRBJ1-3; the D gene is possibly TRBD1 (6 bases). Trimming shortened V by 8 bases and J by 3 bases, and 11 bases separated the two germline ends. CDR3 length equals 13 residues. Per germline, CDR1 MNHEY and CDR2 SMNVEV (reference sequence). The CDR3 DNA is TGTGCCAGCTCAACAGGGTTTGGAAACACCATATATTTT. It codes for CASSTGFGNTIYF.

The V and J genes are TRBV9 and TRBJ1-1; the D is unclear. This CDR3 is built from 16 residues. The V gene lost 0 bases and the J gene lost 2 bases, with 14 bases spanning the gap. Germline-derived CDR1 and CDR2 are SGDLS and YYNGEE. CDR3 in amino acids: CASSVDGEGLNTEAFF. Written as DNA, the CDR3 is TGTGCCAGCAGCGTAGACGGGGAAGGCCTTAACACTGAAGCTTTCTTT.

The chain combines TRBV9 with TRBJ2-6; D uncertain. Germline CDR1 is SGDLS and CDR2 is YYNGEE. The V end lost 3 bases, the J end lost 0 bases, and 7 bases lay between the germline ends. The CDR3 sequence is 15 residues long. Written as DNA, the CDR3 is TGTGCCAGCAGCGCGCGGTACTCTGGGGCCAACGTCCTGACTTTC. It is translated as CASSARYSGANVLTF. The full variable domain, completed using reference TRBV9 and TRBJ2-6, is DSGVTQTPKHLITATGQRVTLRCSPRSGDLSVYWYQQSLDQGLQFLIQYYNGEERAKGNILERFSAQQFPDLHSELNLSSLELGDSALYFCASSARYSGANVLTFGAGSRLTVL.

The chain uses TRBV13 and TRBJ2-2; no reliable D call. V lost 5 bases to trimming and J lost 6 bases, with 7 bases between them. This CDR3 contains 12 residues. In germline, CDR1 is PRHDT, CDR2 FYEKMQ (reference sequence). CDR3 nucleotides: TGTGCCAGCAGCCCCCTTTCCGGGGAGCTGTTTTTT. It specifies CASSPLSGELFF.

The chain couples TRBV12-5 to TRBJ1-1, with no clear D. CDR1 and CDR2 from the germline V gene are LGHNT and FRNRAP. This CDR3 is built from 16 residues. The V and J ends lost 1 base and 1 base respectively, with 13 bases between them. This CDR3 is CASGLAWVPRNTEAFF. In DNA form, the CDR3 reads TGTGCTAGTGGTTTGGCCTGGGTCCCTAGGAACACTGAAGCTTTCTTT.

This chain uses TRBV19 with TRBJ2-3; D may be TRBD1 (6 bases). CDR1 LNHDA and CDR2 SQIVND come from the germline V gene (reference sequence). V was cut by 3 bases and J by 4 bases, with 14 bases left in between. CDR3 size: 15 residues. CDR3 sequence reads: CASSIVVGAPDTQYF. The CDR3 DNA is TGTGCCAGTAGTATTGTAGTGGGGGCCCCAGATACGCAGTATTTT.

The V and J genes are TRBV25-1 and TRBJ2-3; no clear D gene. V lost 3 bases and J 0 bases, leaving 10 bases between the germline ends. The CDR3 has 15 amino acids. In germline, CDR1 is MGHDK, CDR2 SYGVNS. This CDR3 is CASSDLSGSTDTQYF. CDR3 sequence (DNA): TGTGCCAGCAGTGACTTGTCGGGCAGCACAGATACGCAGTATTTT.

V is TRBV5-4 and J is TRBJ1-1; D remains unclear. Looked up from germline, CDR1 is SGHNT and CDR2 is YYREEE (reference sequence). The CDR3 has 13 amino acids. V lost 2 bases and J lost 1, with 6 bases in between. The CDR3 region is CASSLFENTEAFF. The CDR3 DNA is TGTGCCAGCAGCTTATTCGAGAACACTGAAGCTTTCTTT.

With respect to this clone: The sample carries other DNA sequences with the same CDR3. V gene TRBV13 combines with J gene TRBJ2-7; D is possibly TRBD1 (6 bases). The germline V gene encodes CDR1 PRHDT and CDR2 FYEKMQ (reference sequence). The CDR3 runs to 12 residues. The V gene lost 0 bases and the J gene lost 6 bases, with 6 bases spanning the gap. The CDR3 sequence is CASSLGGGEQYF. In DNA, the CDR3 is TGTGCCAGCAGCTTAGGAGGGGGCGAGCAGTACTTC.